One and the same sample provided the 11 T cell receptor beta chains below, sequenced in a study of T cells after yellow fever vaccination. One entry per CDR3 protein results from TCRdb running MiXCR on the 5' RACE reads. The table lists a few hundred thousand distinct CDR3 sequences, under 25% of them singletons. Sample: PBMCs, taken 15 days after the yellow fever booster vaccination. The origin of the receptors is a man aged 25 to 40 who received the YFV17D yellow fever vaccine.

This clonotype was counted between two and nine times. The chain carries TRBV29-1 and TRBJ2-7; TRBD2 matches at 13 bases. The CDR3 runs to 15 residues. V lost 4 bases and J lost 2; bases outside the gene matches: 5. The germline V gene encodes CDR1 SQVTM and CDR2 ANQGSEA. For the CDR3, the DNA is TGCAGCGTTGGGGGACTAGCGGGACCGACCTACGAGCAGTACTTC. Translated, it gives CSVGGLAGPTYEQYF.

The CDR3 protein is CASSEGVRPGDTQYF. DNA for the CDR3: TGTGCCAGCAGTGAAGGAGTCCGCCCGGGGGATACGCAGTATTTT. This chain uses TRBV2 with TRBJ2-3; weak D call: TRBD2 (5 bases). Germline CDR1 reads SNHLY; CDR2 reads FYNNEI. CDR3 size: 15 residues. Trimming cost V 1 base and J 6 bases, with 14 bases left between them.

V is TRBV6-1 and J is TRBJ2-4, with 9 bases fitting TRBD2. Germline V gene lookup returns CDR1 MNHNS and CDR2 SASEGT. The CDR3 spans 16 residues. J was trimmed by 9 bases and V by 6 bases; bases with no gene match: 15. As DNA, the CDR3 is TGTGCCAGCAGCGATCCGTTAGCGGGAGTTTTTGGCATTCAGTACTTC. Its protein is CASSDPLAGVFGIQYF.

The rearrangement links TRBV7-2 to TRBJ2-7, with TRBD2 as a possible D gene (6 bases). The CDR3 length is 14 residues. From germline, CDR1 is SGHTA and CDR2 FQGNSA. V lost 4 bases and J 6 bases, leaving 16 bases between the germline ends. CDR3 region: CASSSGSGVGEQYF. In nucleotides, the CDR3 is TGTGCCAGCAGCTCCGGGTCGGGAGTGGGCGAGCAGTACTTC.

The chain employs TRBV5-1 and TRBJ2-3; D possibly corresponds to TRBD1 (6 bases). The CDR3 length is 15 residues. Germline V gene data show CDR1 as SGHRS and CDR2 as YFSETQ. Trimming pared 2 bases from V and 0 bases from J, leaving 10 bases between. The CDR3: CASSLLGHSTDTQYF. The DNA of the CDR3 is TGCGCCAGCAGCTTACTGGGACATAGCACAGATACGCAGTATTTT.

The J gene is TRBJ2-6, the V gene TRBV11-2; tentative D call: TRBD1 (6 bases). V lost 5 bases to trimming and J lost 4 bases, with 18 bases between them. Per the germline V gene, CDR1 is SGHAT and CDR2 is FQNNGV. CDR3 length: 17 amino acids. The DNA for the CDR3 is TGTGCCAGCAGCGGACTTACAGGGCCGTGGGGGGCCAACGTCCTGACTTTC. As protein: CASSGLTGPWGANVLTF. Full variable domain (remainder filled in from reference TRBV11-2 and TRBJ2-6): EAGVAQSPRYKIIEKRQSVAFWCNPISGHATLYWYQQILGQGPKLLIQFQNNGVVDDSQLPKDRFSAERLKGVDSTLKIQPAKLEDSAVYLCASSGLTGPWGANVLTFGAGSRLTVL.

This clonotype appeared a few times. The CDR3 DNA is TGTGCCAGCTGGACAGGGGTGACCGGGGAGCTGTTTTTT. Translating it yields CASWTGVTGELFF. This chain connects TRBV28 to TRBJ2-2; 9 positions match TRBD1. Germline V lookup: CDR1 MDHEN, CDR2 SYDVKM. Trimming removed 8 bases from V and 5 bases from J; junction bases left unmatched: 3. The CDR3 is 13 residues long.

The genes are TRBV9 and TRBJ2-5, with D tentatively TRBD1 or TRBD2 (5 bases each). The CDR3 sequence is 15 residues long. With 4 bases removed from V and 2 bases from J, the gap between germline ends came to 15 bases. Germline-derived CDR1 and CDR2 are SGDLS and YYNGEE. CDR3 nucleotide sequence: TGTGCCAGCAGCCCTCGACGGGGACCTCAAGAGACCCAGTACTTC. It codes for CASSPRRGPQETQYF.

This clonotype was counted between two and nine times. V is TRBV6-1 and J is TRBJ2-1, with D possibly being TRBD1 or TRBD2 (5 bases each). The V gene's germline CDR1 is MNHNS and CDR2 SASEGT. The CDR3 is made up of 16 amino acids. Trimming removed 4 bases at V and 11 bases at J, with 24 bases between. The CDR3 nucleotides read TGTGCCAGCAGTGTAACTCAGGGCGCCTTGGAGCGGCAGCAGTTCTTC. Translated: CASSVTQGALERQQFF.

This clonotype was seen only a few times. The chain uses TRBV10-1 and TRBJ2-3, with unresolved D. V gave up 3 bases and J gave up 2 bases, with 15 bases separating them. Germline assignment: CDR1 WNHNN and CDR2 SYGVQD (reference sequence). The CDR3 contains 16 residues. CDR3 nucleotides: TGCGCCAGCAGTGATCAGCGCCGATCCGCCACAGATACGCAGTATTTT. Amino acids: CASSDQRRSATDTQYF.

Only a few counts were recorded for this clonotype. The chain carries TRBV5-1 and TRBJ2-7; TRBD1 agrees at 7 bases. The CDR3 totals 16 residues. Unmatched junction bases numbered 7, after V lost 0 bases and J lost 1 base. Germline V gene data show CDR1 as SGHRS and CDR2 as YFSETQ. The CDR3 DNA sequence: TGCGCCAGCAGCTTGGCCCCGGACAGGTCGTCCTACGAGCAGTACTTC. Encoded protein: CASSLAPDRSSYEQYF.